Below, 15 T cell receptor beta chains from the same sample are listed, as sequenced in a study of cytotoxic CD8 clonotypes in ibrutinib-treated CLL. Clones were read by immunoSEQ multiplex PCR, and TCRdb kept only the in-frame ones, dropping some. This table has more than 200,000 clones, approximately 75% appearing once. The sequencing here drew on PBMCs, taken after 12 months of ibrutinib treatment. These receptors all stem from a human donor with chronic lymphocytic leukemia.

The chain joins TRBV9 to TRBJ1-1; 9 bases map to TRBD1. Germline values: CDR1 SGDLS, CDR2 YYNGEE. V trimming: 4 bases; J trimming: 6 bases; junction bases outside the gene matches: 4. This CDR3 has 13 amino acids. The CDR3, as DNA: TGTGCCAGCAGCCCGAGACAGGGGGCTGAAGCTTTCTTT. Translating gives CASSPRQGAEAFF.

The rearrangement uses TRBV27 and TRBJ2-5, with a weak D call TRBD2 (6 bases). CDR3 length: 15 amino acids. Trimming shortened V by 1 base and J by 2 bases, and 11 bases separated the two germline ends. Germline V gene sequence: CDR1 MNHEY, CDR2 SMNVEV (reference sequence). CDR3 in amino acids: CASSLLVAGQETQYF. The CDR3 DNA sequence: TGTGCCAGCAGTTTATTGGTGGCGGGGCAAGAGACCCAGTACTTC.

The J gene is TRBJ2-7, the V gene TRBV7-9; D is possibly TRBD1 (6 bases). The germline V gene has CDR1 SEHNR and CDR2 FQNEAQ (reference sequence). The CDR3 loop spans 15 amino acids. Trimming pared 5 bases from V and 5 bases from J, leaving 19 bases between. CDR3 nucleotides: TGTGCCAGCAGCGAGCCTAGGGGGTTCGGCGACGAGCAGTACTTC. Protein product: CASSEPRGFGDEQYF.

The sample holds a few counts of this clone. The genes are TRBV7-6 and TRBJ2-7; D is undetermined. CDR1 and CDR2 from the germline V gene are SGHVS and FNYEAQ. The CDR3 covers 12 residues. V was pared by 2 bases and J by 4 bases, with 6 bases between. CDR3 region: CASSLWGYEQYF. The CDR3 DNA sequence: TGTGCCAGCAGCTTATGGGGATACGAGCAGTACTTC.

The sample holds one count of this clone. The chain uses TRBV4-1 and TRBJ2-1; no clear D. Per germline, CDR1 MGHRA and CDR2 YSYEKL. This CDR3 region has 12 residues. With 4 bases removed from V and 5 bases from J, the gap between germline ends came to 6 bases. In nucleotides, the CDR3 is TGCGCCAGCAGCCCCATTAACAATGAGCAGTTCTTC. Translating it yields CASSPINNEQFF.

J is TRBJ1-1 and V is TRBV7-8; TRBD1 agrees at 7 bases. Germline loops: CDR1 SGHVS, CDR2 FQNEAQ. V was clipped by 5 bases and J by 1 base; unmatched bases: 7. The CDR3 is made up of 15 amino acids. CDR3 loop: CASSPPDRRNTEAFF. The CDR3 region has the DNA TGTGCCAGCAGCCCCCCGGACAGGAGGAACACTGAAGCTTTCTTT.

The rearrangement joins TRBV12-1 to TRBJ1-4; TRBD1, the D gene given by the table, was not confirmed from the DNA. TRBV12-1 is flagged as a pseudogene. CDR3 length equals 15 residues. CDR3 in amino acids: CASSLPGQGDEKLFF. The CDR3 DNA is TGTGCCAGCAGCCTGCCGGGACAGGGGGACGAAAAACTGTTTTTT.

This clone has just a few counts. This chain links TRBV5-4 with TRBJ2-5; TRBD2 might be the D (6 bases). Looked up from germline, CDR1 is SGHNT and CDR2 is YYREEE (reference sequence). The CDR3 is made up of 15 amino acids. V was clipped by 0 bases and J by 5 bases, with 14 bases between them. The CDR3, as DNA: TGTGCCAGCAGCTTGGGCGGGATCATCTGGGAGACCCAGTACTTC. Its protein is CASSLGGIIWETQYF.

The chain couples TRBV2 to TRBJ1-5; 9 bases line up with TRBD1. Germline V CDR1 and CDR2: SNHLY, FYNNEI. This CDR3 comprises 17 residues. The junction had 9 bases not matched to a gene; V was cut back by 6 bases and J by 0 bases. The CDR3 coding sequence is TGTGCCAGCAGCTCCGGGACAGGGTTTTATAGCAATCAGCCCCAGCATTTT. This gives the protein CASSSGTGFYSNQPQHF.

The rearrangement uses TRBV9 and TRBJ1-2; D is ambiguous. Per the germline V gene, CDR1 is SGDLS and CDR2 is YYNGEE. Trimming left V 2 bases short and J 8 bases short, with 16 bases between. This CDR3 has 14 amino acids. This CDR3 is CASSVSPTLEGYTF. CDR3 in DNA: TGTGCCAGCAGCGTCTCCCCTACGCTCGAAGGCTACACCTTC.

The chain combines TRBV5-4 with TRBJ2-2; perhaps TRBD1 as D (5 bases). CDR1 and CDR2 from the germline V gene are SGHNT and YYREEE (reference sequence). V dropped 4 bases and J dropped 2 bases, with 9 bases sitting between them. The CDR3 length is 14 residues. The CDR3 reads CASSEQVNTGELFF. CDR3 DNA sequence: TGTGCCAGCAGCGAACAGGTTAACACCGGGGAGCTGTTTTTT.

J is TRBJ1-1 and V is TRBV5-1, with TRBD1 identical over 7 bases. CDR3 length: 13 amino acids. V shed 4 bases, J shed 7 bases, and the junction held 7 bases outside the gene matches. Germline V CDR1 and CDR2: SGHRS, YFSETQ. The CDR3 nucleotides are TGCGCCAGCAGCCCTACAGGGGACTATGAAGCTTTCTTT. This translates into CASSPTGDYEAFF.

This sequence joins TRBV2 and TRBJ1-5; D perhaps matches TRBD1 (6 bases). The germline V and J ends were trimmed by 6 bases and 1 base, with 7 bases remaining between them. The CDR3 is 13 residues long. The germline CDR1 and CDR2 sequences are SNHLY and FYNNEI. The CDR3 sequence: CASSGQSNQPQHF. DNA for the CDR3: TGTGCCAGCAGCGGACAGAGCAATCAGCCCCAGCATTTT.

The V and J genes are TRBV18 and TRBJ2-5; 9 bases line up with TRBD1. The length of the CDR3 is 14 residues. From germline, CDR1 is KGHSH and CDR2 LQKENI. V trimming: 6 bases; J trimming: 2 bases; junction bases outside the gene matches: 4. CDR3 DNA: TGTGCCAGCTCGCCCGGGACAGGGCAAGAGACCCAGTACTTC. Protein product: CASSPGTGQETQYF.

This clone was picked up a small number of times. The rearrangement uses TRBV19 and TRBJ1-1; no clear D. The CDR3 consists of 13 residues. CDR1 LNHDA and CDR2 SQIVND come from the germline V gene (reference sequence). V gave up 7 bases and J gave up 0 bases, with 9 bases separating them. The CDR3 loop reads CASTQHMNTEAFF. As DNA, the CDR3 is TGTGCCAGTACCCAACACATGAACACTGAAGCTTTCTTT.